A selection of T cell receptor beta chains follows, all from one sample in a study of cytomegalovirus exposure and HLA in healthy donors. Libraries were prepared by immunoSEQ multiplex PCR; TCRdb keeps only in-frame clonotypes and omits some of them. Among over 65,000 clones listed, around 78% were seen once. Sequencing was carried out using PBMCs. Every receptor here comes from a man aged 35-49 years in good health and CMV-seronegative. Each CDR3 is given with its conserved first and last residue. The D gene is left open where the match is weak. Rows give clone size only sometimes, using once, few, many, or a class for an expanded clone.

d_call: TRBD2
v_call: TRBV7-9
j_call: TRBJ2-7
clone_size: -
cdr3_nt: TGTGCCAGCAGCTTTAGCGGGGGTGGCGAGCAGTACTTC
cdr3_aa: CASSFSGGGEQYF

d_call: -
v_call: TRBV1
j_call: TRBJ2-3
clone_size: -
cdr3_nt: TGCACCAGCAGCCAAGACTCGACTAGCGCGTCTAAAACAGATACGCAGTATTTT
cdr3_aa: CTSSQDSTSASKTDTQYF

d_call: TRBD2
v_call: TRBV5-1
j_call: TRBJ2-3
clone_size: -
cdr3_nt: TGCGCCAGCAGCCAAGGACTAGCGGGGACAGATACGCAGTATTTT
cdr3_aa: CASSQGLAGTDTQYF

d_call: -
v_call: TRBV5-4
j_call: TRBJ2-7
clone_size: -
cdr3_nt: TGTGCCAGCAGCTTGGAGAGGGGGGGTGAGCAGTACTTC
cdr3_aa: CASSLERGGEQYF

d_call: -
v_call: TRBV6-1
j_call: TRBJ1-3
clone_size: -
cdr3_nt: TGTGCCAGCAGTCCCACAGGGGGAAACACCATATATTTT
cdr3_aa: CASSPTGGNTIYF

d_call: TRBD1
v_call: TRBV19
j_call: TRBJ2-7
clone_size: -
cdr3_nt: TGTGCCAGTAGCGTAACACTTTCCTCCGGGACAGGGGGCAGGTACGAGCAGTACTTC
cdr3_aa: CASSVTLSSGTGGRYEQYF

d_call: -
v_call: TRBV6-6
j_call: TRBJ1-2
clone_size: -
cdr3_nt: TGTGCCAGCAGTTATGTACAGGTAGCTAACTATGGCTACACCTTC
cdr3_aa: CASSYVQVANYGYTF

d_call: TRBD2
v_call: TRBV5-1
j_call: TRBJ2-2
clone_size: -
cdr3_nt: TGCGCCAGCAGCCTACCGGGACTAGCGGGAGCCGGAAACGGAATAACGAACACCGGGGAGCTGTTTTTT
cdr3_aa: CASSLPGLAGAGNGITNTGELFF

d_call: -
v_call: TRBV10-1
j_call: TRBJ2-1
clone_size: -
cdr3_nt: TGCGCCAGCAGTAAGGGGGGGATAACCTACAATGAGCAGTTCTTC
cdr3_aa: CASSKGGITYNEQFF

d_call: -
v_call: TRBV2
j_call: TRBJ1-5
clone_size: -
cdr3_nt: TGTGCCAGCAGTCCAGACAATATTCAGCCCCAGCATTTT
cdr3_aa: CASSPDNIQPQHF

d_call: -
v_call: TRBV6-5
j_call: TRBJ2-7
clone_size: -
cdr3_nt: TGTGCCAGCAAAGGGGCCAACGAGCAGTACTTC
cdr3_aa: CASKGANEQYF

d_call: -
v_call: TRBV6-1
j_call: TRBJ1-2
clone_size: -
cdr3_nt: TGTGCCAGCAGAACGGACAGCGTCAGATATGGCTACACCTTC
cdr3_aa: CASRTDSVRYGYTF

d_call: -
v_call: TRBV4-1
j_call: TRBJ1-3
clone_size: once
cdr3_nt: TGCGCCAGCAGCCAAGAACCGGGCTCTGGAAACACCATATATTTT
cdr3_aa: CASSQEPGSGNTIYF

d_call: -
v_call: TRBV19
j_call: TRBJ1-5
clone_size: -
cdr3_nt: TGTGCCAGTAGAAGGGAGGTTGACAATCAGCCCCAGCATTTT
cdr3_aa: CASRREVDNQPQHF

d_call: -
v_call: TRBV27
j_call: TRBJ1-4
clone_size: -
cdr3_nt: TGTGCCAGCAGTTTATGGGGGCGCGACGAAAAACTGTTTTTT
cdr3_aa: CASSLWGRDEKLFF

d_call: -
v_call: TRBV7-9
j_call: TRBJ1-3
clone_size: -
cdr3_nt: TGTGCCAGCAGCCCAACAGGGACAACTGGAAACACCATATATTTT
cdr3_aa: CASSPTGTTGNTIYF

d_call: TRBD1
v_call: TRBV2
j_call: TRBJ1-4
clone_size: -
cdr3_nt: TGTGCCAGCAGTGCCCGGGACAGAAGCCAAAAACTGTTTTTT
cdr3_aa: CASSARDRSQKLFF

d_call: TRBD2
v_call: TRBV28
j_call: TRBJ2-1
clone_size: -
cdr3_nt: TGTGCCAGCAGTTTAAGGCTAGCGGGAGGTAATGAGCAGTTCTTC
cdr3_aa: CASSLRLAGGNEQFF